Presented here are 3 T cell receptor beta chains from one specimen sequenced in a study of blood T cell repertoires in COVID-19. Sequencing used immunoSEQ multiplex PCR; TCRdb keeps in-frame clones, though not all of them. The data show roughly 160,000 clones, with approximately 80% seen just once and about 10% held by the top ten. What was sequenced was PBMCs or T cells enriched from blood (not recorded which). These receptors were obtained from a man between 50 and 59 years old who had recovered from COVID-19.

The genes are TRBV9 and TRBJ1-5, with a weak D call TRBD1 (6 bases). This CDR3 region has 15 residues. Germline loops: CDR1 SGDLS, CDR2 YYNGEE. Between the trimmed V and J ends, which lost 3 bases and 3 bases, there was a span of 13 bases. The CDR3 DNA reads as TGTGCCAGCAGCGCTGACGGACAGAACAATCAGCCCCAGCATTTT. It encodes CASSADGQNNQPQHF.

The J gene is TRBJ2-1, the V gene TRBV6-5; 8 bases align to TRBD2. The length of the CDR3 is 15 residues. V gave up 6 bases and J gave up 8 bases; unmatched junction bases: 12. From germline, CDR1 is MNHEY and CDR2 SVGAGI. The CDR3 loop reads CASSDSGGPLHEQFF. In DNA, the CDR3 is TGTGCCAGCAGCGACTCGGGGGGGCCTTTACATGAGCAGTTCTTC.

There are a few counts of this clone. The V call is TRBV4-1, the J call TRBJ2-7; no reliable D call. This CDR3 comprises 14 residues. Germline CDR1 and CDR2: MGHRA and YSYEKL. V lost 1 base, J lost 2 bases, and 9 bases lay in between. The CDR3 region is CASSQGGSTYEQYF. The CDR3 nucleotides are TGCGCCAGCAGCCAAGGAGGCAGTACCTACGAGCAGTACTTC.